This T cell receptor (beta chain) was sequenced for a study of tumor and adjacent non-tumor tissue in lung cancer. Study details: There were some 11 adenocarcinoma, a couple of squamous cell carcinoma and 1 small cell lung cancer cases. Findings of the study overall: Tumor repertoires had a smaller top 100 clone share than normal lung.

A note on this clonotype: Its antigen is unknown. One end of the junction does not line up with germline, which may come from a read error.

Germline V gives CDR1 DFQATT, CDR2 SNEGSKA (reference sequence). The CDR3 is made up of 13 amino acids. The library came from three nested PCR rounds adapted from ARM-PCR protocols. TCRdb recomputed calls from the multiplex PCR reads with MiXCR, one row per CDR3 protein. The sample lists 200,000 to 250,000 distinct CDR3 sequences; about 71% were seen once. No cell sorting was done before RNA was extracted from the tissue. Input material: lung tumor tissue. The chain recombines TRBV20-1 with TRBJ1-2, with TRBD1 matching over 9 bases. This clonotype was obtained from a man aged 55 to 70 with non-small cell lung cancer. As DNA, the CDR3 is TGCAGTGCTGGGGACAGGGCCGACTATGGCTACATCTTC. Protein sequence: CSAGDRADYGYIF.